This T cell receptor beta chain is drawn from a study of blood T cell repertoires in COVID-19. V was pared by 6 bases and J by 5 bases, with 8 bases of the junction left unmatched. Germline V gives CDR1 SGHNT, CDR2 YENEEA. This CDR3 has 14 amino acids. The table came from immunoSEQ multiplex PCR; TCRdb's copy has only in-frame clones and leaves some out. The data show some 170,000 clones, 84% seen once. This study enrolled people aged roughly 18 to 89 from about two dozen US geographic areas. Participants had their cohort set by participant-reported clinical history. This receptor was taken from a man over 45 who had recovered from COVID-19. The J gene is TRBJ2-3, the V gene TRBV11-3; 7 bases fit TRBD1. Sequences were obtained from PBMCs or T cells enriched from blood (not recorded which). In DNA form, the CDR3 reads TGTGCCAGCAGGGTCTTGACAGGGAAAGATACGCAGTATTTT. Translation: CASRVLTGKDTQYF.